These 23 T cell receptor beta chains were all obtained from the same sample, sequenced in a study of OX40 agonist ivuxolimab in advanced cancers. Produced via immunoSEQ multiplex PCR; TCRdb's table is partial and in-frame only. The data show about 29,000 clones, with 92% seen just once and around 8.9% held by the top ten. The source material was CD4+ or CD8+ T cells sorted from blood, sampled in a trial of the OX40 agonist ivuxolimab. These receptors originate from an adult with an advanced solid tumor such as melanoma, head and neck, liver or kidney cancer.

The chain recombines TRBV11-3 with TRBJ2-7, with 8 bases aligning to TRBD2. CDR1 is SGHNT, CDR2 YENEEA, per germline. The CDR3 length is 16 residues. J was trimmed by 5 bases and V by 2 bases; bases with no gene match: 11. The CDR3 loop is CASSLRAGASKHEQYF. For the CDR3, the DNA is TGTGCCAGCAGCTTACGAGCGGGGGCCTCCAAACACGAGCAGTACTTC. Drawing the rest from reference TRBV11-3 and TRBJ2-7, the complete variable domain is EAGVVQSPRYKIIEKKQPVAFWCNPISGHNTLYWYLQNLGQGPELLIRYENEEAVDDSQLPKDRFSAERLKGVDSTLKIQPAELGDSAVYLCASSLRAGASKHEQYFGPGTRLTVT.

The chain links TRBV5-1 to TRBJ1-1; tentative D call: TRBD1 (6 bases). CDR1 and CDR2 (germline): SGHRS, YFSETQ. Deletions cut 5 bases from V and 4 bases from J, with 18 bases between. CDR3 size: 15 residues. CDR3 protein: CASSHLPGASTEAFF. The CDR3 bases are TGCGCCAGCAGTCACCTGCCGGGGGCATCCACTGAAGCTTTCTTT.

The chain carries TRBV10-3 and TRBJ1-6; 7 bases line up with TRBD1. This CDR3 has 12 amino acids. The germline CDR1 and CDR2 sequences are ENHRY and SYGVKD. J was trimmed by 7 bases and V by 10 bases; bases with no gene match: 4. The CDR3 spells CATRDSNSPLHF. The CDR3 nucleotides are TGTGCCACACGGGACAGCAATTCACCCCTCCACTTT.

Here the CDR3 DNA reads TGTGCCAGCAGTTTATCCGATTGGACGGCATCCTACGAGCAGTACTTC. This gives the protein CASSLSDWTASYEQYF. The chain uses TRBV27 and TRBJ2-7; D gene unclear. V gave up 0 bases and J gave up 1 base, with 13 bases separating them. Germline V CDR1 and CDR2: MNHEY, SMNVEV (reference sequence). This CDR3 spans 16 amino acids.

The gene calls are TRBV6-5 and TRBJ2-1; 7 bases fit TRBD2. The CDR3 runs to 12 residues. In germline, CDR1 is MNHEY, CDR2 SVGAGI. After removal of 0 bases from V and 14 bases from J, the junction contained 4 bases not matched to a gene. Here the CDR3 reads CASSYSTGGEFF. CDR3 DNA sequence: TGTGCCAGCAGTTACTCGACTGGGGGGGAGTTCTTC.

Concerning this clone itself: This same CDR3 is encoded by further DNA sequences in the sample. The chain uses TRBV11-2 and TRBJ2-1, with D unclear. CDR1 and CDR2 (germline): SGHAT, FQNNGV. This CDR3 has 13 amino acids. The V gene lost 2 bases and the J gene lost 5 bases, with 7 bases spanning the gap. The CDR3 coding sequence is TGTGCCAGCAGCTTAACACATAACAATGAGCAGTTCTTC. This sequence encodes CASSLTHNNEQFF.

The V gene is TRBV7-3, the J gene TRBJ2-3; 12 bases are a match to TRBD1. The CDR3 loop spans 15 amino acids. Germline CDR1 and CDR2: SGHTA and FQGTGA. The V segment lost 4 bases and the J segment 4 bases; nucleotides outside the gene matches: 3. The CDR3 region has the DNA TGTGCCAGCAGCTCGGGACAGGGGGCCTCAGATACGCAGTATTTT. Translated: CASSSGQGASDTQYF.

This clone showed up just once. The chain is built from TRBV19 and TRBJ2-3; 7 bases fit TRBD2. The CDR3 covers 16 residues. Germline V gives CDR1 LNHDA, CDR2 SQIVND (reference sequence). V trimming: 4 bases; J trimming: 4 bases; junction bases outside the gene matches: 11. The CDR3 sequence: CASSTSGPGGADTQYF. The CDR3 DNA sequence: TGTGCCAGTAGTACAAGCGGGCCGGGGGGTGCAGATACGCAGTATTTT.

The chain recombines TRBV4-3 with TRBJ2-7; TRBD2 is a possible D gene (6 bases). This CDR3 has 16 residues. In germline, CDR1 is LGHNA, CDR2 YSLEER. Deletions cut 0 bases from V and 0 bases from J, with 12 bases between. The DNA for the CDR3 is TGCGCCAGCAGCCAAGAATCAAGAGCGGGCTCCTACGAGCAGTACTTC. Translation: CASSQESRAGSYEQYF.

The rearrangement joins TRBV10-2 to TRBJ2-7, with unresolved D. Trimming pared 0 bases from V and 0 bases from J, leaving 9 bases between. The length of the CDR3 is 15 residues. CDR1 WSHSY and CDR2 SAAADI come from the germline V gene. CDR3 DNA sequence: TGCGCCAGCAGTGAGTCGGGATCCGCCTCCTACGAGCAGTACTTC. Protein sequence: CASSESGSASYEQYF.

This clone was detected a few times. The rearrangement uses TRBV4-2 and TRBJ2-1; D is tentatively TRBD1 or TRBD2 (5 bases each). Germline V gene data show CDR1 as LGHNA and CDR2 as YNFKEQ. V lost 0 bases and J lost 7, with 16 bases in between. This CDR3 is built from 16 residues. Here the CDR3 reads CASSQDWGSRVNEQFF. CDR3 coding DNA: TGTGCCAGCAGCCAAGATTGGGGGAGTAGGGTAAATGAGCAGTTCTTC.

The chain employs TRBV9 and TRBJ1-3; the D is unclear. The germline V and J ends were trimmed by 3 bases and 3 bases, with 7 bases remaining between them. Germline CDR1 reads SGDLS; CDR2 reads YYNGEE. The CDR3 is 13 residues long. Here the CDR3 DNA reads TGTGCCAGCAGCGATTATATTGGAAACACCATATATTTT. It encodes CASSDYIGNTIYF.

The chain carries TRBV11-2 and TRBJ2-6, with a weak D call TRBD1 (5 bases). Germline V gene sequence: CDR1 SGHAT, CDR2 FQNNGV. V was clipped by 0 bases and J by 0 bases, with 12 bases between them. The CDR3 consists of 18 residues. This CDR3 is CASSLDHRYHSGANVLTF. The CDR3 DNA is TGTGCCAGCAGCTTAGACCACAGGTATCACTCTGGGGCCAACGTCCTGACTTTC.

This clone appeared a single time. The J gene is TRBJ2-7, the V gene TRBV7-2; D assignment may be TRBD1 or TRBD2 (6 bases each). Germline values: CDR1 SGHTA, CDR2 FQGNSA. CDR3 length: 14 amino acids. V lost 6 bases, J lost 4 bases, and 16 bases lay in between. The CDR3 region is CASRLGGGQYEQYF. The DNA for the CDR3 is TGTGCCAGCAGGCTAGGGGGAGGTCAATACGAGCAGTACTTC.

The chain links TRBV7-3 to TRBJ2-3, with 7 positions matching TRBD1. The CDR3 length is 15 residues. Per the germline V gene, CDR1 is SGHTA and CDR2 is FQGTGA. Trimming at V came to 5 bases and at J to 5 bases, leaving 10 bases not matched to a gene. The CDR3 here is CASSDGTAWGDTQYF. In DNA, the CDR3 is TGTGCCAGCAGCGACGGGACAGCCTGGGGAGATACGCAGTATTTT.

The genes are TRBV6-5 and TRBJ1-2; D is unclear. V was trimmed by 5 bases and J by 4 bases, leaving 8 bases between them. Germline V CDR1 and CDR2: MNHEY, SVGAGI. The CDR3 has 12 residues. The CDR3 bases are TGTGCCAGCAGTGACCTAACCTATGGCTACACCTTC. This translates into CASSDLTYGYTF.

The chain has TRBV7-6 and TRBJ1-1; no firm D call. Trimming removed 1 base from V and 7 bases from J, with 13 bases in between. From germline, CDR1 is SGHVS and CDR2 FNYEAQ. The CDR3 consists of 14 residues. The CDR3 DNA reads TGTGCCAGCAGCTTAGGGGGTGGGCGATTTGAAGCTTTCTTT. Translated, it gives CASSLGGGRFEAFF.

The V and J genes are TRBV7-9 and TRBJ2-7, with 10 bases that match TRBD1. The CDR3 has 17 amino acids. After removal of 4 bases from V and 2 bases from J, the junction contained 11 bases not matched to a gene. Germline V lookup: CDR1 SEHNR, CDR2 FQNEAQ (reference sequence). The DNA for the CDR3 is TGTGCCAGCAGCTCGATTGTCCGGGACAGGGGCGCCTACGAGCAGTACTTC. Its protein product is CASSSIVRDRGAYEQYF.

The chain uses TRBV4-2 and TRBJ2-7; D possibly matches TRBD1 or TRBD2 (5 bases each). The CDR3 is made up of 15 amino acids. CDR1 LGHNA and CDR2 YNFKEQ come from the germline V gene. The ends were cut back, 0 bases at V and 6 bases at J, with 15 bases in the middle. In DNA, the CDR3 is TGTGCCAGCAGCCAAGACGGGGCTAGTGAGGTCGAGCAGTACTTC. Translating gives CASSQDGASEVEQYF.

This chain links TRBV7-3 with TRBJ1-1, with D tentatively TRBD1 (5 bases). Germline V gene sequence: CDR1 SGHTA, CDR2 FQGTGA. The CDR3 covers 14 residues. Trimming stripped 2 bases from V and 4 bases from J, with 11 bases between. CDR3 in DNA: TGTGCCAGCAGCTTAGAAGAAGGGGTCACTGAAGCTTTCTTT. It codes for CASSLEEGVTEAFF.

This chain links TRBV6-5 with TRBJ1-5, with D uncertain. V gave up 6 bases and J gave up 2 bases, with 8 bases separating them. The V gene's germline CDR1 is MNHEY and CDR2 SVGAGI. The CDR3 contains 13 residues. CDR3 sequence reads: CASSTLGNQPQHF. CDR3 coding DNA: TGTGCCAGCAGCACCCTCGGCAATCAGCCCCAGCATTTT.

V gene TRBV29-1 combines with J gene TRBJ1-1; a weak D match, TRBD1 (6 bases). The CDR3 sequence is 11 residues long. Germline CDR1 is SQVTM and CDR2 is ANQGSEA. V lost 6 bases and J lost 6, with 11 bases in between. This CDR3 reads CSVIQGPEAFF. The CDR3, as DNA: TGCAGCGTGATACAGGGCCCTGAAGCTTTCTTT.

The chain joins TRBV2 to TRBJ2-5; perhaps TRBD2 as D (5 bases). CDR1 is SNHLY and CDR2 is FYNNEI in the germline V gene. Trimming left V 3 bases short and J 7 bases short, with 12 bases between. CDR3 length equals 13 residues. CDR3 sequence: CASSDWRIGTQYF. As DNA, the CDR3 is TGTGCCAGCAGTGATTGGAGGATCGGGACCCAGTACTTC.